The 32 T cell receptor beta chains in this list originate from one sample, sequenced in a study of healthy donors' naive CD4 and CD8 T cells. A linear amplification protocol produced the TCR libraries from about 450 ng of total RNA. MiXCR, applied by TCRdb to the reads, yields one record per CDR3 protein. Of about 180,000 distinct CDR3 sequences listed, 65% to 75% were seen once; the top ten hold 2% to 2.5%. The source material was naive CD4+ and CD8+ T cells sorted from blood, pooled from several donors. The receptors shown here come from a pool of human donors in good health; the sample pools cells from several healthy donors.

The rearrangement joins TRBV6-1 to TRBJ2-2; 7 bases are shared with TRBD1. From germline, CDR1 is MNHNS and CDR2 SASEGT. J was trimmed by 1 base and V by 3 bases; bases with no gene match: 5. The CDR3 runs to 16 residues. The CDR3 DNA follows: TGTGCCAGCAGTGATCTAGGGACAGAGAACACCGGGGAGCTGTTTTTT. Encoded protein: CASSDLGTENTGELFF.

This clonotype was seen just once. The rearrangement uses TRBV4-1 and TRBJ2-5, with 7 bases identical to TRBD1. Germline CDR1 and CDR2: MGHRA and YSYEKL. CDR3 length: 15 amino acids. V lost 4 bases, J lost 2 bases, and 7 bases stayed unmatched. CDR3 protein: CASSPRTGSQETQYF. The DNA for the CDR3 is TGCGCCAGCAGCCCTCGGACAGGTTCACAAGAGACCCAGTACTTC.

The rearrangement uses TRBV7-2 and TRBJ2-5; D call uncertain. Germline V gene lookup returns CDR1 SGHTA and CDR2 FQGNSA. The length of the CDR3 is 13 residues. V was shortened by 5 bases and J by 5 bases, with 12 bases between the two germline ends. The CDR3 sequence: CASSPLGTETQYF. In DNA, the CDR3 is TGTGCCAGCAGCCCATTGGGAACGGAGACCCAGTACTTC.

A few counts support this clonotype. This chain connects TRBV6-5 to TRBJ2-7; 8 nucleotides align to TRBD1. Trimming removed 8 bases from V and 6 bases from J; junction bases left unmatched: 12. This CDR3 is built from 14 residues. Germline V lookup: CDR1 MNHEY, CDR2 SVGAGI. This CDR3 is CASGWGTGAGEQYF. The CDR3 DNA reads as TGTGCCAGCGGATGGGGGACAGGTGCTGGCGAGCAGTACTTC.

The chain combines TRBV29-1 with TRBJ2-1; D is unresolved. This CDR3 contains 15 residues. V dropped 0 bases and J dropped 4 bases, with 13 bases sitting between them. The germline CDR1 and CDR2 sequences are SQVTM and ANQGSEA. As DNA, the CDR3 is TGCAGCGTTGAAGATCTTGAAGGGATATACAATGAGCAGTTCTTC. Protein product: CSVEDLEGIYNEQFF.

With regard to this clonotype: Compared with germline, one end of the junction differs, possibly owing to a read error. DNA for the CDR3: TGTGCCGGCAGCGAAGCCGGGACCGGCGATTACAATGAGCAGTTCTTC. Protein sequence: CAGSEAGTGDYNEQFF. The genes are TRBV6-5 and TRBJ2-1; the D call may be TRBD1 or TRBD2 (5 bases each). The CDR3 loop spans 16 amino acids. Germline CDR1 reads MNHEY; CDR2 reads SVGAGI.

This chain joins TRBV6-5 and TRBJ1-1; D is ambiguous. Trimming removed 0 bases from V and 4 bases from J, with 12 bases in between. The CDR3 loop spans 15 amino acids. Germline CDR1 and CDR2: MNHEY and SVGAGI. CDR3 protein: CASSYSTERPTEAFF. In DNA, the CDR3 is TGTGCCAGCAGTTACTCGACGGAAAGGCCCACTGAAGCTTTCTTT.

In this sample, this clonotype turned up once. CDR3 sequence (DNA): TGTGCCTGGAGTGCGTTCCGGGGGAACACTGAAGCTTTCTTT. As protein: CAWSAFRGNTEAFF. The J gene is TRBJ1-1, the V gene TRBV30; D not certain. Trimming removed 1 base at V and 1 base at J, with 10 bases between. CDR1 is GTSNPN, CDR2 SVGIG, per germline (reference sequence). This CDR3 contains 14 residues.

This clonotype was observed once. The gene calls are TRBV19 and TRBJ1-1; D uncertain. The CDR3 has 14 residues. V lost 1 base and J lost 5, with 11 bases in between. The V gene's germline CDR1 is LNHDA and CDR2 SQIVND (reference sequence). The CDR3, as DNA: TGTGCCAGTAGTATAGGATTCTGGGTGACTGAAGCTTTCTTT. The encoded protein is CASSIGFWVTEAFF.

The V gene is TRBV30, the J gene TRBJ2-1; TRBD2 might be the D (5 bases). Per germline, CDR1 GTSNPN and CDR2 SVGIG (reference sequence). The CDR3 covers 14 residues. The V end was cut by 3 bases, the J end by 6 bases, with 15 bases between. CDR3 in DNA: TGTGCCTGGAGCGCTGCGACCCTAGCCAATGAGCAGTTCTTC. This codes for CAWSAATLANEQFF. Looking up the rest from reference TRBV30 and TRBJ2-1 gives the full variable domain: SQTIHQWPATLVQPVGSPLSLECTVEGTSNPNLYWYRQAAGRGLQLLFYSVGIGQISSEVPQNLSASRPQDRQFILSSKKLLLSDSGFYLCAWSAATLANEQFFGPGTRLTVL.

The chain is built from TRBV29-1 and TRBJ1-2; D is unresolved. The CDR3 runs to 12 residues. Germline V gives CDR1 SQVTM, CDR2 ANQGSEA. V was trimmed by 7 bases and J by 2 bases, leaving 11 bases between them. The CDR3 region has the DNA TGCAGCGCATGGGAGTTCAACTATGGCTACACCTTC. It encodes CSAWEFNYGYTF.

The gene calls are TRBV7-2 and TRBJ2-2; D might be TRBD1 (5 bases). From germline, CDR1 is SGHTA and CDR2 FQGNSA. Trimming took off 3 bases at V and 4 bases at J, with 9 bases between the two ends. CDR3 length: 14 residues. The CDR3 sequence: CASSFLRGTGELFF. CDR3 DNA: TGTGCCAGCAGCTTTCTAAGGGGCACCGGGGAGCTGTTTTTT.

This chain links TRBV12-3 or TRBV12-4 with TRBJ2-3, with D tentatively TRBD2 (6 bases). The CDR3 is 16 amino acids. V was pared by 3 bases and J by 0 bases, with 13 bases between. CDR3 in amino acids: CASSFGLARSTDTQYF. The CDR3, as DNA: TGTGCCAGCAGTTTTGGGCTAGCGAGGAGCACAGATACGCAGTATTTT.

This chain links TRBV29-1 with TRBJ1-2; 9 bases are shared with TRBD1. The ends lost 6 bases at V and 8 bases at J; junction bases unmatched: 4. The CDR3 is made up of 11 amino acids. The germline V gene has CDR1 SQVTM and CDR2 ANQGSEA. CDR3 DNA: TGCAGCGTGGACAGGGGTAACGGCTACACCTTC. Translation gives CSVDRGNGYTF.

For the CDR3, the DNA is TGTGCCTGGAGTGGGGTAACAGGAACTGTCGGCTACACCTTC. It is translated as CAWSGVTGTVGYTF. The chain combines TRBV30 with TRBJ1-2, with D maybe TRBD1 (5 bases). Germline V gene sequence: CDR1 GTSNPN, CDR2 SVGIG (reference sequence). V was cut by 1 base and J by 8 bases, with 17 bases left in between. CDR3 length: 14 amino acids.

This sequence joins TRBV29-1 and TRBJ2-7; the D call may be TRBD1 or TRBD2 (5 bases each). This CDR3 contains 16 residues. V lost 4 bases and J 2 bases, leaving 21 bases between the germline ends. Germline V gene lookup returns CDR1 SQVTM and CDR2 ANQGSEA. CDR3 loop: CSVAGVRVLGAYEQYF. CDR3 sequence (DNA): TGCAGCGTTGCTGGGGTGCGGGTTCTGGGGGCCTACGAGCAGTACTTC.

This clonotype appeared a few times. The chain combines TRBV6-5 with TRBJ2-5; D is perhaps TRBD1 (6 bases). Germline CDR1 MNHEY, CDR2 SVGAGI. The V end lost 7 bases, the J end lost 4 bases, and 13 bases lay between the germline ends. CDR3 length equals 13 residues. CDR3 in amino acids: CASTGGQRETQYF. The CDR3 nucleotides read TGTGCCAGCACTGGGGGCCAGCGAGAGACCCAGTACTTC.

CDR3 protein: CASSLTNWDTEAFF. CDR3 DNA sequence: TGTGCCAGCAGTTTAACTAACTGGGACACTGAAGCTTTCTTT. The chain employs TRBV27 and TRBJ1-1; D gene unclear. The CDR3 contains 14 residues. Germline V lookup: CDR1 MNHEY, CDR2 SMNVEV (reference sequence). The germline V and J ends were trimmed by 2 bases and 3 bases, with 10 bases remaining between them.

This clonotype has only one observation. V is TRBV6-5 and J is TRBJ1-4, with D unclear. The CDR3 has 15 amino acids. The germline V gene has CDR1 MNHEY and CDR2 SVGAGI. The V gene lost 4 bases and the J gene lost 5 bases, with 14 bases spanning the gap. CDR3 loop: CASSFRKTANEKLFF. The CDR3 bases are TGTGCCAGCAGTTTCCGGAAGACGGCGAATGAAAAACTGTTTTTT.

The rearrangement joins TRBV15 to TRBJ1-2, with D possibly TRBD1 on 5 matching bases. The ends were cut back, 5 bases at V and 4 bases at J, with 14 bases in the middle. CDR1 LNHNV and CDR2 YYDKDF come from the germline V gene (reference sequence). CDR3 length: 14 residues. The chain's CDR3 is CATSPRGRAYGYTF. DNA for the CDR3: TGTGCCACCAGCCCGCGTGGCAGGGCCTATGGCTACACCTTC.

The chain recombines TRBV29-1 with TRBJ2-7, with TRBD1 matching over 8 bases. Germline-derived CDR1 and CDR2 are SQVTM and ANQGSEA. The CDR3 totals 15 residues. Trimming removed 6 bases from V and 0 bases from J; junction bases left unmatched: 10. For the CDR3, the DNA is TGCAGCGTCACCAGGGGGACAGGAGGCTCCTACGAGCAGTACTTC. As protein: CSVTRGTGGSYEQYF.

The rearrangement links TRBV19 to TRBJ1-1, with 10 nucleotides matching TRBD1. The V and J ends lost 5 bases and 5 bases, in that order; junction bases with no gene match: 14. The CDR3 length is 17 residues. Per germline, CDR1 LNHDA and CDR2 SQIVND (reference sequence). This CDR3 is CASSPDRDRGGRTEAFF. DNA for the CDR3: TGTGCCAGTAGTCCAGACCGGGACAGGGGAGGGAGGACTGAAGCTTTCTTT. The full variable domain, with the rest looked up from reference TRBV19 and TRBJ1-1, is DGGITQSPKYLFRKEGQNVTLSCEQNLNHDAMYWYRQDPGQGLRLIYYSQIVNDFQKGDIAEGYSVSREKKESFPLTVTSAQKNPTAFYLCASSPDRDRGGRTEAFFGQGTRLTVV.

This rearrangement joins TRBV29-1 to TRBJ2-7; D is uncertain. Trimming shortened V by 1 base and J by 3 bases, and 4 bases separated the two germline ends. Looked up from germline, CDR1 is SQVTM and CDR2 is ANQGSEA. The CDR3 covers 11 residues. The DNA of the CDR3 is TGCAGCGTTGAAGCGGGCTACGAGCAGTACTTC. Translating it yields CSVEAGYEQYF.

This clonotype was seen once. V is TRBV29-1 and J is TRBJ1-1, with a weak D call TRBD1 (6 bases). Germline lookup yields CDR1 SQVTM and CDR2 ANQGSEA. The V end was cut by 4 bases, the J end by 4 bases, with 13 bases between. The CDR3 length is 13 residues. The CDR3 reads CSVGWGAGTEAFF. The CDR3 DNA reads TGCAGCGTTGGGTGGGGGGCAGGCACTGAAGCTTTCTTT.

The rearrangement links TRBV5-5 to TRBJ2-2; 9 nucleotides line up with TRBD1. J lost 7 bases, V lost 3 bases, and 4 bases had no gene match. The CDR3 contains 14 residues. From germline, CDR1 is SGHKS and CDR2 YYEKEE (reference sequence). CDR3 coding DNA: TGTGCCAGCAGCTGGGGGACAGGGAACGGGGAGCTGTTTTTT. This sequence encodes CASSWGTGNGELFF.

This chain uses TRBV28 with TRBJ1-6; D gene ambiguous. Germline CDR1 MDHEN, CDR2 SYDVKM. The ends were cut back, 6 bases at V and 8 bases at J, with 17 bases in the middle. This CDR3 has 15 amino acids. The CDR3 sequence is CASRRIAVKDSPLHF. The CDR3 region has the DNA TGTGCCAGCAGGCGGATTGCAGTCAAGGATTCACCCCTCCACTTT.

This chain uses TRBV19 with TRBJ2-1, with D possibly TRBD1 on 5 matching bases. This CDR3 has 15 amino acids. The V gene lost 1 base and the J gene lost 5 bases, with 12 bases spanning the gap. Germline V gene lookup returns CDR1 LNHDA and CDR2 SQIVND (reference sequence). CDR3 bases: TGTGCCAGTAGTATAGGGGGCCAGTTTAACAATGAGCAGTTCTTC. As protein: CASSIGGQFNNEQFF. Looking up the rest from reference TRBV19 and TRBJ2-1 gives the full variable domain: DGGITQSPKYLFRKEGQNVTLSCEQNLNHDAMYWYRQDPGQGLRLIYYSQIVNDFQKGDIAEGYSVSREKKESFPLTVTSAQKNPTAFYLCASSIGGQFNNEQFFGPGTRLTVL.

This clonotype was found a few times. The chain combines TRBV19 with TRBJ2-1; possible D gene TRBD2, 6 bases. The CDR3 is made up of 14 amino acids. Germline values: CDR1 LNHDA, CDR2 SQIVND (reference sequence). V was pared by 1 base and J by 3 bases, with 7 bases between. Written as DNA, the CDR3 is TGTGCCAGTAGTATAGGGGGAGGCTACAATGAGCAGTTCTTC. This encodes CASSIGGGYNEQFF.

This clonotype was counted between two and nine times. The chain couples TRBV29-1 to TRBJ2-3, with 12 bases that match TRBD2. The ends lost 3 bases at V and 2 bases at J; junction bases unmatched: 6. The CDR3 has 16 residues. Germline lookup yields CDR1 SQVTM and CDR2 ANQGSEA. The CDR3 coding sequence is TGCAGCGTTGATCCTAGCGGGAGGGAGCTCACAGATACGCAGTATTTT. It encodes CSVDPSGRELTDTQYF.

The chain couples TRBV6-2 or TRBV6-3 to TRBJ2-1; TRBD2 matches 12 bases. The CDR3 contains 17 residues. Germline V gene lookup returns CDR1 MNHEY and CDR2 SVGEGT. The V and J ends lost 0 bases and 9 bases, in that order; junction bases with no gene match: 9. The CDR3 nucleotides read TGTGCCAGCAGTTACTCGACCAGACTAGCGGGAGTAGTTGAGCAGTTCTTC. Encoded protein: CASSYSTRLAGVVEQFF.

This chain links TRBV29-1 with TRBJ2-1; D ambiguous. The V and J ends lost 8 bases and 5 bases respectively, with 22 bases between them. This CDR3 is built from 15 residues. Germline lookup yields CDR1 SQVTM and CDR2 ANQGSEA. The CDR3, as DNA: TGCAGCTTATCGCGCGGCGCCTGGAGCGACAATGAGCAGTTCTTC. It specifies CSLSRGAWSDNEQFF.

The chain has TRBV11-1 and TRBJ2-1; no definite D call. V lost 2 bases to trimming and J lost 5 bases, with 13 bases between them. The CDR3 extends over 15 amino acids. Germline CDR1 is SGHAT and CDR2 is FQDESV (reference sequence). CDR3 nucleotide sequence: TGTGCCAGCAGCTTATTGGCGGTAGGGCACAATGAGCAGTTCTTC. Its translation: CASSLLAVGHNEQFF. Full variable domain (rest looked up from reference TRBV11-1 and TRBJ2-1): EAEVAQSPRYKITEKSQAVAFWCDPISGHATLYWYRQILGQGPELLVQFQDESVVDDSQLPKDRFSAERLKGVDSTLKIQPAELGDSAMYLCASSLLAVGHNEQFFGPGTRLTVL.